This T cell receptor (beta chain) is drawn from a study of T-cell reconstitution after alpha-beta-depleted transplantation in children. Regarding the study as a whole: Alpha-beta T cells present about two months after transplant were reported to originate from several hundred expanded graft clones.

CDR3 length equals 15 residues. V was clipped by 2 bases and J by 0 bases; unmatched bases: 6. In germline, CDR1 is DFQATT, CDR2 SNEGSKA (reference sequence). For this clonotype: Its antigen is undetermined.

Preparation of the TCRbeta library was carried out with unique molecular identifiers. TCRdb fed the PCR reads into MiXCR, producing one record per CDR3 protein. The table has a few hundred thousand distinct CDR3 sequences, 43% seen once. Sequencing used PBMCs, obtained before TCRalphabeta/CD19-depleted stem cell transplant. The origin of this receptor is a girl aged 2-10 years with aplastic anemia, due to receive a stem cell transplant. The chain has TRBV20-1 and TRBJ1-1, with 7 bases that match TRBD1. The CDR3 DNA reads TGCAGTGCTAGACCCTGGACAGGCATGAACACTGAAGCTTTCTTT. This codes for CSARPWTGMNTEAFF.